The sequence of this T cell receptor beta chain was determined in a study of blood T cell repertoires in COVID-19. Study background: From the United States, Italy and Spain came samples of acute and convalescent COVID-19. Sources were T cells, B-cell-depleted T cells, or PBMCs; the material itself was cDNA or gDNA.

The CDR3 runs to 12 residues. Germline CDR1 and CDR2: SQVTM and ANQGSEA. V shed 2 bases and J shed 7 bases, with 9 bases lying between them. Seattle enrolled patients during active infection and tracked them longitudinally. Authors' data handling: Estimates of nucleated cell counts were drawn from the amplification of reference gene primers. Assay used: immunoSEQ multiplex PCR; TCRdb lists only in-frame clones, some missing. Clone size and V and J calls were adopted from that table, with D and trimming inferred from the DNA. The sample holds over 150,000 clones, approximately 85% seen once. The receptor was derived from a man older than 75 with COVID-19, enrolled during active disease. The J gene is TRBJ1-5, the V gene TRBV29-1; the D is unclear. The sample taken for sequencing was peripheral blood. CDR3 sequence reads: CSVEFEGQPQHF. CDR3 sequence (DNA): TGCAGCGTTGAATTTGAGGGCCAGCCCCAGCATTTT.